This T cell receptor beta chain was sequenced during a study of blood T cell repertoires in COVID-19. CDR1 LGHDT and CDR2 YNNKEL come from the germline V gene (reference sequence). The V gene end was trimmed by 4 bases and the J gene end by 3 bases; junction bases not matched to a gene: 5. This CDR3 spans 16 amino acids. In the original analysis: Using reference gene primer amplification, nucleated cell counts were estimated. Sequencing used immunoSEQ multiplex PCR; TCRdb keeps in-frame clones, though not all of them. D and trimming were read from the DNA, whereas the V and J calls and clone size are those reported in that table. The sample holds approximately 190,000 clones, 84% seen once.

The rearrangement uses TRBV3-1 (or the pseudogene TRBV3-2) and TRBJ2-5; 13 bases fit TRBD2. The sequenced sample consisted of peripheral blood. The receptor comes from a woman between 65 and 79 years old with active or convalescent COVID-19. The CDR3, as DNA: TGTGCCAGCAGCCGGGGACTAGCGGGAAGGGAAGAGACCCAGTACTTC. It translates to CASSRGLAGREETQYF.